These 8 T cell receptor beta chains came from one sample sequenced in a study of shared clonotypes between healthy human individuals. The protocol was immunoSEQ multiplex PCR, while the TCRdb copy is restricted to in-frame clones and leaves out a portion. Of about half a million clones in the sample, over 75% were seen once. The sample was PBMCs. These receptor sequences come from a woman aged 40-49 years in good health. Some clones in this sample may be carry-over from other donors' samples.

This clone has only one observation. This chain uses TRBV5-1 with TRBJ2-5; 7 bases map to TRBD2. Germline assignment: CDR1 SGHRS and CDR2 YFSETQ. V shed 4 bases and J 5 bases; nucleotides not matched to a gene: 14. CDR3 size: 16 residues. The CDR3 DNA is TGCGCCAGCAGCCCTCGCCCGGCTAGCGGAGGGGAGACCCAGTACTTC. Residues: CASSPRPASGGETQYF.

This clone was seen only a few times. This chain uses TRBV7-8 with TRBJ2-7; D possibly corresponds to TRBD2 (6 bases). The CDR3 spans 16 residues. Germline CDR1 SGHVS, CDR2 FQNEAQ. Trimming took off 1 base at V and 1 base at J, with 14 bases between the two ends. CDR3 region: CASSLERRGSSYEQYF. The DNA for the CDR3 is TGTGCCAGCAGCTTAGAGAGGAGGGGAAGTTCCTACGAGCAGTACTTC.

A word on this clone: A far larger clone is one base from this, pointing to a likely read error. J is TRBJ2-5 and V is TRBV6-1; D remains unclear. The germline V gene has CDR1 MNHNS and CDR2 SASEGT. This CDR3 is built from 13 residues. The CDR3 nucleotides are TGTGCCTGCAGTGTATCCCTGGGGGAGACCCAGTACTTC. Translating it yields CACSVSLGETQYF.

To note about this clone: A far larger clone is only one base removed, so a read error is likely. This rearrangement joins TRBV12-5 to TRBJ1-1, with D possibly TRBD1 on 5 matching bases. V was shortened by 6 bases and J by 7 bases, with 12 bases between the two germline ends. The CDR3 extends over 12 amino acids. Germline values: CDR1 LGHNT, CDR2 FRNRAP. CDR3: CASGYDRYEAFF. The CDR3 DNA reads TGTGCTAGTGGCTACGACAGATATGAAGCTTTCTTT.

The chain joins TRBV5-1 to TRBJ1-1; no reliable D call. Germline V gene sequence: CDR1 SGHRS, CDR2 YFSETQ. CDR3 length: 13 amino acids. V lost 0 bases to trimming and J lost 4 bases, with 7 bases between them. The CDR3 DNA reads TGCGCCAGCAGCTTGGCGGGATCCACTGAAGCTTTCTTT. Protein product: CASSLAGSTEAFF. The entire variable domain, with the rest obtained from reference TRBV5-1 and TRBJ1-1, is as follows: KAGVTQTPRYLIKTRGQQVTLSCSPISGHRSVSWYQQTPGQGLQFLFEYFSETQRNKGNFPGRFSGRQFSNSRSEMNVSTLELGDSALYLCASSLAGSTEAFFGQGTRLTVV.

Comment on this clone: The same CDR3 is also encoded by other DNA sequences in this sample. The rearrangement links TRBV29-1 to TRBJ2-5; 9 positions match TRBD1. This CDR3 has 12 residues. The junction had 5 bases not matched to a gene; V was cut back by 7 bases and J by 5 bases. CDR1 and CDR2 (germline): SQVTM, ANQGSEA. Written as DNA, the CDR3 is TGCAGCGCCTCACAGGGGGCGGAGACCCAGTACTTC. It codes for CSASQGAETQYF.

The chain is built from TRBV2 and TRBJ2-7; D unclear. The CDR3 is 14 amino acids. Germline V CDR1 and CDR2: SNHLY, FYNNEI. The V gene lost 8 bases and the J gene lost 0 bases, with 14 bases spanning the gap. CDR3 sequence reads: CASGKDGSSYEQYF. CDR3 nucleotide sequence: TGTGCCAGCGGCAAGGACGGATCCTCCTACGAGCAGTACTTC. Full variable domain (remainder filled in from reference TRBV2 and TRBJ2-7): EPEVTQTPSHQVTQMGQEVILRCVPISNHLYFYWYRQILGQKVEFLVSFYNNEISEKSEIFDDQFSVERPDGSNFTLKIRSTKLEDSAMYFCASGKDGSSYEQYFGPGTRLTVT.

This clone was seen more than once but under ten times. The rearrangement links TRBV6-1 to TRBJ2-5; tentatively, D is TRBD1 (6 bases). Germline CDR1 reads MNHNS; CDR2 reads SASEGT. V lost 7 bases and J 7 bases, leaving 19 bases between the germline ends. This CDR3 has 14 amino acids. This chain's CDR3 is CASKRSGRGGTQYF. CDR3 nucleotides: TGTGCCAGCAAAAGGTCAGGCCGAGGGGGGACCCAGTACTTC.